The clone carrying this TCR beta chain was seen only a few times. The antigen remains unidentified. The CDR3 extends over 12 amino acids. CDR1 and CDR2 from the germline V gene are SEHNR and FQNEAQ (reference sequence). The J segment lost 8 bases and the V segment lost 8 bases, leaving 5 bases of the junction unmatched. TCRdb analysed the 5' RACE reads with MiXCR anew, one entry per CDR3 protein. This sample has about 350,000 distinct CDR3 sequences, with about an eighth found just once. This record belongs to a study of T-cell memory formation after mild COVID-19. Overall study findings and caveats: Cross-reactive memory appears to have joined, as suggested by some responding clones showing up in pre-infection memory.

The receptor was isolated from a man younger than 35 who had mild COVID-19 (a few samples of this study predate the infection). Cell type and time point are not known. The J gene is TRBJ1-2, the V gene TRBV7-9; 10 positions agree with TRBD1. The sequencing input was PBMCs or a T cell subset sorted from them (not recorded which). The CDR3 DNA reads as TGTGCCAGCCATGGGACAGGGGACGGCTACACCTTC. Its translation: CASHGTGDGYTF.